This T cell receptor (beta chain) was identified during a study of blood T cell repertoires in COVID-19. Looking at the study overall: From the United States, Italy and Spain came samples of acute and convalescent COVID-19.

In the source study's methods: Cell counts per sample came from amplifying reference gene primers. Generated by immunoSEQ multiplex PCR, the TCRdb table keeps only in-frame clones and is missing some. V and J calls and clone size are as listed in that table; D and trimming were resolved from the DNA. The table includes about 370,000 clones, roughly nine tenths detected once. Residents of about 25 US areas, aged about 18 to 95 years, made up the participants. Donors in Cohort 3 who had recovered were those with two negative PCRs, healthcare professional clearance, or resolution of their symptoms. This CDR3 has 15 amino acids. Trimming left V 0 bases short and J 4 bases short, with 9 bases between. Per the germline V gene, CDR1 is KGHSH and CDR2 is LQKENI.

Sequences were obtained from PBMCs or T cells enriched from blood (not recorded which). The receptor was isolated from a man aged 18 to 35 who had recovered from COVID-19. The J gene is TRBJ2-2, the V gene TRBV18; a possible D gene is TRBD1 (5 bases). This CDR3 reads CASSPPTGSTGELFF. In DNA, the CDR3 is TGTGCCAGCTCACCACCTACAGGTAGCACCGGGGAGCTGTTTTTT.